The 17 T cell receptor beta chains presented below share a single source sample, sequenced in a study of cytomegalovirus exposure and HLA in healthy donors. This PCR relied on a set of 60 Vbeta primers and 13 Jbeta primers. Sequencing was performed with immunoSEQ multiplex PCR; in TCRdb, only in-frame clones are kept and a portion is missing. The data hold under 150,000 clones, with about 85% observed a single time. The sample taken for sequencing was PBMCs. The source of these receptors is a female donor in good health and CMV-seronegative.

The CDR3 spells CASSLASRGTGELFF. DNA for the CDR3: TGTGCCAGCAGCTTAGCCAGTCGAGGGACCGGGGAGCTGTTTTTT. This chain uses TRBV7-6 with TRBJ2-2; a possible D gene is TRBD2 (5 bases). Trimming left V 0 bases short and J 5 bases short, with 10 bases between. This CDR3 is 15 amino acids long. Germline CDR1 reads SGHVS; CDR2 reads FNYEAQ.

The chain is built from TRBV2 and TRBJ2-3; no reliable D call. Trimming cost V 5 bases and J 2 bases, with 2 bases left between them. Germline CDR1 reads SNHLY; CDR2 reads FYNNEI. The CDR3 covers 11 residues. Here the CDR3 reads CASSYTDTQYF. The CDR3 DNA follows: TGTGCCAGCAGTTACACAGATACGCAGTATTTT. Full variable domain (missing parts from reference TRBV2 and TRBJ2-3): EPEVTQTPSHQVTQMGQEVILRCVPISNHLYFYWYRQILGQKVEFLVSFYNNEISEKSEIFDDQFSVERPDGSNFTLKIRSTKLEDSAMYFCASSYTDTQYFGPGTRLTVL.

The CDR3 is CASYWGGSGFDTQYF. In DNA, the CDR3 is TGTGCCAGCTACTGGGGTGGTAGCGGGTTTGATACGCAGTATTTT. V is TRBV2 and J is TRBJ2-3, with TRBD2 matching 7 bases. The V and J ends lost 8 bases and 6 bases, in that order; junction bases with no gene match: 14. The CDR3 extends over 15 amino acids. Germline assignment: CDR1 SNHLY and CDR2 FYNNEI. The full variable domain, completed using reference TRBV2 and TRBJ2-3, is EPEVTQTPSHQVTQMGQEVILRCVPISNHLYFYWYRQILGQKVEFLVSFYNNEISEKSEIFDDQFSVERPDGSNFTLKIRSTKLEDSAMYFCASYWGGSGFDTQYFGPGTRLTVL.

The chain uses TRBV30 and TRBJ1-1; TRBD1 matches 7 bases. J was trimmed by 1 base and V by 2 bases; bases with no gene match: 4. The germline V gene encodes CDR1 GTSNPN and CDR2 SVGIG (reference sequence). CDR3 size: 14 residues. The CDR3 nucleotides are TGTGCCTGGAGTACAGGGGTAGGGAACACTGAAGCTTTCTTT. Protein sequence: CAWSTGVGNTEAFF.

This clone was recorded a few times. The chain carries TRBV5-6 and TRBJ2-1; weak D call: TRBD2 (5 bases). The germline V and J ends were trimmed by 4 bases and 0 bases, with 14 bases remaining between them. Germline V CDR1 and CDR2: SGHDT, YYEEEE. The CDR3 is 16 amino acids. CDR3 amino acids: CASSPNGKYSYNEQFF. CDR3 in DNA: TGTGCCAGCAGCCCTAACGGGAAATACTCCTACAATGAGCAGTTCTTC. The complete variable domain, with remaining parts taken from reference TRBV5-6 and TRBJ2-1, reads DAGVTQSPTHLIKTRGQQVTLRCSPKSGHDTVSWYQQALGQGPQFIFQYYEEEERQRGNFPDRFSGHQFPNYSSELNVNALLLGDSALYLCASSPNGKYSYNEQFFGPGTRLTVL.

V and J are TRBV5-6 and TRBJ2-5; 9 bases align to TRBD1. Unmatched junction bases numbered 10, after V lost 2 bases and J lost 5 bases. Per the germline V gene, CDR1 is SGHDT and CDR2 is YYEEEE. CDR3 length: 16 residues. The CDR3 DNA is TGTGCCAGCAGCTTACAGGGGGCGCAAGTGTTCGAGACCCAGTACTTC. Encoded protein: CASSLQGAQVFETQYF.

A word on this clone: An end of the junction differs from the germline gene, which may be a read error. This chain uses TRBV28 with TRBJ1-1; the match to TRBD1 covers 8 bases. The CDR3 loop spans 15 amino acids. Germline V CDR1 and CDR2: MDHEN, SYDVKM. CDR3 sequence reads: CASSLPDRVNTEAFF. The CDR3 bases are TGTGCCAGCAGTTTACCGGACAGGGTGAATACTGAAGCTTTCTTT.

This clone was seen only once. This chain's CDR3 is CASTLPRGYQPQHF. Written as DNA, the CDR3 is TGTGCCAGCACCCTCCCCAGGGGGTATCAGCCCCAGCATTTT. The rearrangement joins TRBV28 to TRBJ1-5; TRBD1 matches at 7 bases. From germline, CDR1 is MDHEN and CDR2 SYDVKM. The V segment lost 7 bases and the J segment 5 bases; nucleotides outside the gene matches: 8. The CDR3 sequence is 14 residues long. The entire variable domain, with the rest obtained from reference TRBV28 and TRBJ1-5, is as follows: DVKVTQSSRYLVKRTGEKVFLECVQDMDHENMFWYRQDPGLGLRLIYFSYDVKMKEKGDIPEGYSVSREKKERFSLILESASTNQTSMYLCASTLPRGYQPQHFGDGTRLSIL.

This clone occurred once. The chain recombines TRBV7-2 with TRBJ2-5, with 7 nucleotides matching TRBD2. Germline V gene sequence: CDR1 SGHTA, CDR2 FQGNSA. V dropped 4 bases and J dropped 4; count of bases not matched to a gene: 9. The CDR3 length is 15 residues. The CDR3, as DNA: TGTGCCAGCAGCTCTCGACGCGGGAGACTAGAGACCCAGTACTTC. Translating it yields CASSSRRGRLETQYF.

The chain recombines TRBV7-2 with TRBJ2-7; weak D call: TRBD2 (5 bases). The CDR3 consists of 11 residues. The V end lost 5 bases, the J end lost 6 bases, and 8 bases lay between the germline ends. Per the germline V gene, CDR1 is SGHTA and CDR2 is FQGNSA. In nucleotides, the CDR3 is TGTGCCAGCAGCCGGGGAGCCGAGCAGTACTTC. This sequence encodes CASSRGAEQYF.

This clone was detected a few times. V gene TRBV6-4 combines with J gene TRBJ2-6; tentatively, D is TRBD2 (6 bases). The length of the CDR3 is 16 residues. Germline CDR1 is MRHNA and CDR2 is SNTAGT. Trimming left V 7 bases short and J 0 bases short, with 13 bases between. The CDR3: CASKGTSSSGANVLTF. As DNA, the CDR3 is TGTGCCAGCAAGGGGACTTCAAGCTCTGGGGCCAACGTCCTGACTTTC.

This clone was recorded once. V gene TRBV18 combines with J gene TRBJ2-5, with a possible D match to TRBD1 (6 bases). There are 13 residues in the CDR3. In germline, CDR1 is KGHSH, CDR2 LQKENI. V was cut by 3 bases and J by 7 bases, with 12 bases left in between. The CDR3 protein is CASSPWTATTQYF. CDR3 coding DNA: TGTGCCAGCTCACCGTGGACAGCTACGACCCAGTACTTC.

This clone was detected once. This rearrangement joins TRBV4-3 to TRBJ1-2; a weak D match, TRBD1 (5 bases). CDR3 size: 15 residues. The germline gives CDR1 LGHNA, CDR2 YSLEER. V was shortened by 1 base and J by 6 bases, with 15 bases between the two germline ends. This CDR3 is CASSQGPGEVDGYTF. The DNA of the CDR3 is TGCGCCAGCAGCCAAGGACCGGGGGAGGTCGATGGCTACACCTTC.

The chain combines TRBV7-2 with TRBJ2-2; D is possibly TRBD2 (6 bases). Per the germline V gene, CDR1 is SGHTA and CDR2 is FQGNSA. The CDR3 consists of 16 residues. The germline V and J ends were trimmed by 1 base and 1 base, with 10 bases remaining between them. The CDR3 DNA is TGTGCCAGCAGCTTAGGTGTGGGAGGGAACACCGGGGAGCTGTTTTTT. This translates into CASSLGVGGNTGELFF.

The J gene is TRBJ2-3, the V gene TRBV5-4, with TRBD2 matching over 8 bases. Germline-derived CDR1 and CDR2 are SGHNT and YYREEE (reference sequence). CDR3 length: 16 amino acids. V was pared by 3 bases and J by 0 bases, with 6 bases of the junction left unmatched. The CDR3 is CASSSGLARSTDTQYF. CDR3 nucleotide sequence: TGTGCCAGCAGCTCTGGACTAGCCCGTAGCACAGATACGCAGTATTTT. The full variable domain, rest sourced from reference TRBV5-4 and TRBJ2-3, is ETGVTQSPTHLIKTRGQQVTLRCSSQSGHNTVSWYQQALGQGPQFIFQYYREEENGRGNFPPRFSGLQFPNYSSELNVNALELDDSALYLCASSSGLARSTDTQYFGPGTRLTVL.

Here the CDR3 reads CSVVGGEETQYF. In DNA, the CDR3 is TGCAGCGTTGTGGGGGGGGAGGAGACCCAGTACTTC. The rearrangement joins TRBV29-1 to TRBJ2-5, with 7 nucleotides matching TRBD2. J gave up 5 bases and V 4 bases, and 4 bases lay outside the gene matches. Germline CDR1 SQVTM, CDR2 ANQGSEA. CDR3 size: 12 residues.

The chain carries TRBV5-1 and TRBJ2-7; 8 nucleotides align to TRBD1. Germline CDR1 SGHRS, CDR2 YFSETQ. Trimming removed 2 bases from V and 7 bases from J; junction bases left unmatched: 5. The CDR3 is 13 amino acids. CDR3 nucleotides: TGCGCCAGCAGCTTACAGGGGGGAATTGAGCAGTACTTC. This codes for CASSLQGGIEQYF.